Presented here are 21 T cell receptor beta chains from one specimen sequenced in a study of T cells after posttransplantation cyclophosphamide. Treatment was busulfan-fludarabine conditioning, a marrow graft, and cyclophosphamide on days +3 and +4. Produced via immunoSEQ multiplex PCR; TCRdb's table is partial and in-frame only. The sample consists of roughly 4,600 clones, 76% of them appearing once. The sample in question was PBMCs, obtained after allogeneic stem cell transplant with posttransplant cyclophosphamide. All receptors come from a male patient between 40 and 49 years old who received an allogeneic stem cell transplant from a related donor, was CMV-positive, and had acute and chronic GVHD. Some T cells may originate from the graft donor.

V usage is TRBV2 and J usage is TRBJ1-2; D perhaps matches TRBD1 (6 bases). The V end lost 8 bases, the J end lost 8 bases, and 24 bases lay between the germline ends. Germline CDR1 is SNHLY and CDR2 is FYNNEI. The CDR3 runs 15 residues. CDR3 loop: CASADLPGTSEGYTF. The CDR3 DNA reads as TGTGCCAGCGCCGATCTCCCCGGGACATCAGAAGGCTACACCTTC.

J is TRBJ2-5 and V is TRBV19, with D tentatively TRBD2 (6 bases). The last part of the DNA fits TRBJ2-7 better; the J call may be wrong. The CDR3 consists of 17 residues. Germline CDR1 is LNHDA and CDR2 is SQIVND (reference sequence). CDR3 DNA sequence: TGTGCCAGTAGTCCACGGGGGTCGGGACGATCCTCCTACGAGCAGTACTTC. Amino acids: CASSPRGSGRSSYEQYF.

The sample holds a few counts of this clone. The V call is TRBV4-2, the J call TRBJ1-4; TRBD1 matches at 7 bases. Trimming removed 4 bases from V and 5 bases from J; junction bases left unmatched: 10. This CDR3 comprises 16 residues. Germline-derived CDR1 and CDR2 are LGHNA and YNFKEQ. The CDR3 DNA reads as TGTGCCAGCAGCCTCGCCCTCAGGGGGGACAATGAAAAACTGTTTTTT. This codes for CASSLALRGDNEKLFF.

The chain joins TRBV11-3 to TRBJ2-7, with D uncertain. Trimming stripped 3 bases from V and 7 bases from J, with 10 bases between. CDR1 is SGHNT and CDR2 is YENEEA in the germline V gene. The CDR3 is 12 residues long. This CDR3 is CASSFIEEEQYF. The CDR3 DNA reads TGTGCCAGCAGCTTCATCGAAGAGGAGCAGTACTTC.

This chain links TRBV11-2 with TRBJ2-3; the match to TRBD2 covers 13 bases. V dropped 4 bases and J dropped 1; count of bases not matched to a gene: 5. Germline V gene sequence: CDR1 SGHAT, CDR2 FQNNGV. CDR3 length: 17 amino acids. The CDR3, as DNA: TGTGCCAGCAGCTCGGGACTAGCGGGGATGGGCACAGATACGCAGTATTTT. Translating gives CASSSGLAGMGTDTQYF.

This chain uses TRBV5-4 with TRBJ1-4; TRBD1 matches 7 bases. The CDR3 is 14 amino acids. V lost 2 bases and J lost 5; bases outside the gene matches: 3. Germline CDR1 and CDR2: SGHNT and YYREEE (reference sequence). The CDR3 region has the DNA TGTGCCAGCAGCTTATGGGACAGCAATGAAAAACTGTTTTTT. This encodes CASSLWDSNEKLFF.

With regard to this clone: A read error may produce the germline difference seen at one junction end. The J gene is TRBJ2-6, the V gene TRBV5-1; 10 bases line up with TRBD1. Per the germline V gene, CDR1 is SGHRS and CDR2 is YFSETQ. The CDR3 consists of 17 residues. CDR3: CTSSLGQGTTGANVLTF. CDR3 in DNA: TGCACCAGCAGCTTGGGACAGGGGACTACTGGGGCCAACGTCCTGACTTTC. The complete variable domain, with remaining parts taken from reference TRBV5-1 and TRBJ2-6, reads KAGVTQTPRYLIKTRGQQVTLSCSPISGHRSVSWYQQTPGQGLQFLFEYFSETQRNKGNFPGRFSGRQFSNSRSEMNVSTLELGDSALYLCTSSLGQGTTGANVLTFGAGSRLTVL.

The chain links TRBV11-2 to TRBJ2-7; 7 nucleotides agree with TRBD2. Germline V gene sequence: CDR1 SGHAT, CDR2 FQNNGV. V trimming: 2 bases; J trimming: 6 bases; junction bases outside the gene matches: 10. CDR3 size: 15 residues. CDR3 amino acids: CASSLYAGVPLEQYF. In nucleotides, the CDR3 is TGTGCCAGCAGCTTATATGCGGGAGTCCCCCTCGAGCAGTACTTC.

The V gene is TRBV5-1, the J gene TRBJ2-3; unclear D gene. The CDR3 extends over 13 amino acids. V was cut by 0 bases and J by 6 bases, with 8 bases left in between. Germline V gene sequence: CDR1 SGHRS, CDR2 YFSETQ. CDR3 amino acids: CASSLGVEDTQYF. As DNA, the CDR3 is TGCGCCAGCAGCTTGGGGGTGGAGGATACGCAGTATTTT.

Turning to this clone: An end of the junction differs from the germline gene, which may be a read error. The chain carries TRBV7-7 and TRBJ1-1, with 7 bases lining up with TRBD1. Germline-derived CDR1 and CDR2 are SSHAT and FNYEAQ (reference sequence). The CDR3 spans 17 residues. The CDR3 protein is CASSFGTALREDTEAFF. DNA for the CDR3: TGTGCTAGCAGCTTTGGGACAGCCCTTCGAGAGGACACTGAAGCTTTCTTT. The full variable domain, completed using reference TRBV7-7 and TRBJ1-1, is GAGVSQSPRYKVTKRGQDVTLRCDPISSHATLYWYQQALGQGPEFLTYFNYEAQPDKSGLPSDRFSAERPEGSISTLTIQRTEQRDSAMYRCASSFGTALREDTEAFFGQGTRLTVV.

With regard to this clone: A much larger clone differs from this one at a single base, so this may be a read error. Additional DNA sequences in this sample encode the identical CDR3. The chain couples TRBV30 to TRBJ2-3, with TRBD2 identical over 8 bases. This CDR3 region has 14 residues. Losses at the gene ends were 7 bases for V and 3 bases for J; bases not matched to a gene: 9. CDR1 is GTSNPN and CDR2 is SVGIG in the germline V gene (reference sequence). CDR3 DNA sequence: TGTGCCTCCCCGGGGGGGGGAGCGACAGATACGCAGTATTTT. Protein: CASPGGGATDTQYF.

The chain has TRBV27 and TRBJ2-2; 15 nucleotides agree with TRBD2. Germline assignment: CDR1 MNHEY and CDR2 SMNVEV (reference sequence). Trimming took 4 bases from V and 3 from J; bases not matched to a gene: 9. The CDR3 runs to 19 residues. CDR3 loop: CASSSGTSGRPIDTGELFF. The CDR3, as DNA: TGTGCCAGCAGTTCCGGGACTAGCGGGAGGCCAATTGACACCGGGGAGCTGTTTTTT.

This clone is categorized as medium-sized (0.01 to 0.1%). The chain carries TRBV5-8 and TRBJ2-1; no clear D. This CDR3 is built from 12 residues. Germline-derived CDR1 and CDR2 are SGHTS and YDEGEE. Trimming left V 0 bases short and J 10 bases short, with 8 bases between. The CDR3 reads CASSLALPEQFF. In nucleotides, the CDR3 is TGTGCCAGCAGCTTGGCACTGCCCGAGCAGTTCTTC.

V usage is TRBV28 and J usage is TRBJ2-5; a weak D match, TRBD2 (6 bases). Germline CDR1 is MDHEN and CDR2 is SYDVKM. Trimming cost V 5 bases and J 1 base, with 14 bases left between them. The length of the CDR3 is 15 residues. The CDR3 nucleotides are TGTGCCAGCAGTCCCGGCGGGGCCTCCCAAGAGACCCAGTACTTC. Translation: CASSPGGASQETQYF. Based on the CDR3 plus reference TRBV28 and TRBJ2-5, the full variable domain is DVKVTQSSRYLVKRTGEKVFLECVQDMDHENMFWYRQDPGLGLRLIYFSYDVKMKEKGDIPEGYSVSREKKERFSLILESASTNQTSMYLCASSPGGASQETQYFGPGTRLLVL.

This chain uses TRBV5-4 with TRBJ1-1, with 7 bases fitting TRBD1. J lost 1 base, V lost 4 bases, and 4 bases had no gene match. The CDR3 contains 14 residues. CDR1 is SGHNT and CDR2 is YYREEE in the germline V gene (reference sequence). The CDR3 DNA is TGTGCCAGCAGCCTGGACAGGCCGAACACTGAAGCTTTCTTT. This gives the protein CASSLDRPNTEAFF.

Sample share makes this clone medium-sized. The chain has TRBV7-6 and TRBJ2-7, with 12 positions matching TRBD1. The CDR3 totals 15 residues. J was trimmed by 4 bases and V by 8 bases; bases with no gene match: 9. CDR1 SGHVS and CDR2 FNYEAQ come from the germline V gene. CDR3 bases: TGTGCCAGCGGTGAAGGGACAGGGGGCGATTACGAGCAGTACTTC. Translated: CASGEGTGGDYEQYF.

The chain couples TRBV5-1 to TRBJ2-7, with 7 bases identical to TRBD2. CDR3 length: 16 residues. The germline CDR1 and CDR2 sequences are SGHRS and YFSETQ. V gave up 6 bases and J gave up 7 bases; unmatched junction bases: 19. CDR3 nucleotide sequence: TGCGCCAGCACCCCAATCGGGCGGGAGAGTCTTCGGGAGCAGTACTTC. Its protein is CASTPIGRESLREQYF.

V gene TRBV19 combines with J gene TRBJ2-1; maybe TRBD1 (5 bases). From germline, CDR1 is LNHDA and CDR2 SQIVND (reference sequence). Trimming stripped 9 bases from V and 6 bases from J, with 12 bases between. The CDR3 extends over 12 amino acids. CDR3 DNA: TGTGCCAGCTGTGGGGCAGCCAATGAGCAGTTCTTC. Protein sequence: CASCGAANEQFF.

This chain links TRBV7-2 with TRBJ2-1, with 8 nucleotides matching TRBD1. This CDR3 contains 15 residues. CDR1 is SGHTA, CDR2 FQGNSA, per germline. The J segment lost 7 bases and the V segment lost 5 bases, leaving 10 bases of the junction unmatched. This chain's CDR3 is CASSLGTGRGNEQFF. CDR3 nucleotide sequence: TGTGCCAGCAGCCTCGGGACAGGTAGAGGTAATGAGCAGTTCTTC.

This rearrangement joins TRBV19 to TRBJ1-3, with D unclear. This CDR3 spans 12 amino acids. Germline CDR1 and CDR2: LNHDA and SQIVND (reference sequence). V was trimmed by 9 bases and J by 4 bases, leaving 10 bases between them. The CDR3 is CASRGPGNTIYF. The CDR3 nucleotides read TGTGCCAGCCGCGGCCCAGGAAACACCATATATTTT.

V is TRBV5-1 and J is TRBJ1-1; D possibly corresponds to TRBD1 (5 bases). This CDR3 has 13 residues. The ends were cut back, 7 bases at V and 1 base at J, with 11 bases in the middle. Germline lookup yields CDR1 SGHRS and CDR2 YFSETQ. CDR3 nucleotide sequence: TGCGCCAGCGGGCTCGGGGGGAACACTGAAGCTTTCTTT. This sequence encodes CASGLGGNTEAFF.